This T cell receptor beta chain was sequenced in a study of T cells after somatic rescue of genetic block. V was pared by 5 bases and J by 1 base, with 3 bases of the junction left unmatched. The CDR3 has 14 amino acids. Germline V CDR1 and CDR2: MNHEY, SVGAGI. Method: immunoSEQ multiplex PCR; TCRdb's copy keeps in-frame clones and lacks some. This sample has tens of thousands of clones; roughly 90% occur once, and the top ten carry approximately 2.7%. The sequence came from a young man. The V and J genes are TRBV6-5 and TRBJ1-2; 8 bases align to TRBD1. The material sequenced was peripheral blood mononuclear cells (PBMCs). CDR3 protein: CASSPDRDNYGYTF. CDR3 DNA sequence: TGTGCCAGCAGTCCGGACAGGGATAACTATGGCTACACCTTC.